Presented here are 5 T cell receptor beta chains from one specimen sequenced in a study of blood T cell repertoires in COVID-19. TCRdb keeps only in-frame clones here, not all; method: immunoSEQ multiplex PCR. This sample yields 250,000 to 300,000 clones, of which roughly 86% are seen a single time; more than 1.5% belongs to the top ten. Input material: PBMCs or T cells enriched from blood (not recorded which). The receptors here all came from a woman aged 60-75 years who had recovered from COVID-19.

The chain employs TRBV5-6 and TRBJ1-2; D gene uncertain. Trimming pared 0 bases from V and 3 bases from J, leaving 12 bases between. The CDR3 runs 15 residues. From germline, CDR1 is SGHDT and CDR2 YYEEEE. CDR3 sequence: CASSLGPGNDYGYTF. Here the CDR3 DNA reads TGTGCCAGCAGCTTGGGTCCAGGAAACGACTATGGCTACACCTTC.

The CDR3 region has the DNA TGCGCCAGCAGCCAAGAAGGGGGACAGAACACTGAAGCTTTCTTT. Encoded protein: CASSQEGGQNTEAFF. This sequence joins TRBV4-1 and TRBJ1-1, with a tentative D call TRBD1 (6 bases). The CDR3 length is 15 residues. Trimming shortened V by 0 bases and J by 1 base, and 9 bases separated the two germline ends. Germline values: CDR1 MGHRA, CDR2 YSYEKL.

J is TRBJ1-2 and V is TRBV18; 7 bases align to TRBD1. CDR3 length: 14 residues. CDR1 and CDR2 from the germline V gene are KGHSH and LQKENI. V shed 6 bases and J 2 bases; nucleotides not matched to a gene: 6. The DNA for the CDR3 is TGTGCCAGCTCGCCGGGGACAGCGAACTATGGCTACACCTTC. Its translation: CASSPGTANYGYTF.

J is TRBJ1-2 and V is TRBV6-2 or TRBV6-3; D gene ambiguous. From germline, CDR1 is MNHEY and CDR2 SVGEGT. The CDR3 runs to 12 residues. Deletions cut 0 bases from V and 8 bases from J, with 7 bases between. The CDR3 bases are TGTGCCAGCAGTTACTCCAGTTCGGGCTACACCTTC. Protein sequence: CASSYSSSGYTF.

V and J are TRBV10-3 and TRBJ1-1; 8 nucleotides agree with TRBD1. Trimming removed 2 bases from V and 4 bases from J; junction bases left unmatched: 6. The V gene's germline CDR1 is ENHRY and CDR2 SYGVKD. The CDR3 is 15 residues long. Written as DNA, the CDR3 is TGTGCCATCAGTGAGCCAGGACAGGGTATCACTGAAGCTTTCTTT. This sequence encodes CAISEPGQGITEAFF.